This T cell receptor (beta chain) stems from a study of blood T cells in healthy people across ages. The CDR3 is made up of 15 amino acids. In germline, CDR1 is DFQATT, CDR2 SNEGSKA (reference sequence). V dropped 5 bases and J dropped 0; count of bases not matched to a gene: 4. Drawn from each donor were roughly 10 milliliters of peripheral blood. Primed by a sample-barcoded 5' primer and a J-beta primer mix, a second PCR proceeded for roughly 6 to 12 cycles. A single record per CDR3 protein comes from TCRdb applying MiXCR to the 5' RACE reads. Of nearly 800,000 distinct CDR3 sequences listed, roughly 50% were seen once; the top ten hold around a quarter. Study-wide results and limits: The study found more naive CD4+ cells and higher diversity in long-lived than aged donors. Expanded clonotype changes were possibly confounded by unknown donor CMV status. Diversity of TCR beta per million T cells declined in a roughly linear way with age.

On this clonotype itself: What it binds is not known.

The chain recombines TRBV20-1 with TRBJ2-1, with TRBD2 matching 10 bases. Specimen: blood. The source is a man aged 35-49 years in good health. CDR3 in amino acids: CSAYLAGASYNEQFF. The CDR3 bases are TGCAGTGCTTACCTAGCGGGGGCCTCCTACAATGAGCAGTTCTTC.